A single sample is the source of the 27 T cell receptor beta chains below, sequenced in a study of blood T cell repertoires in COVID-19. Clones were read by immunoSEQ multiplex PCR, and TCRdb kept only the in-frame ones, dropping some. The data contain 45,000 to 70,000 clones, about 90% of them singletons. Sequencing was performed on peripheral blood. These receptors all come from a woman older than 75 with COVID-19, enrolled during active disease.

V usage is TRBV3-1 (or the pseudogene TRBV3-2) and J usage is TRBJ2-1; the match to TRBD1 covers 12 bases. The CDR3 extends over 16 amino acids. Trimming at V came to 2 bases and at J to 8 bases, leaving 7 bases not matched to a gene. Germline CDR1 LGHDT, CDR2 YNNKEL (reference sequence). The CDR3 region is CASSQRDRGLGDEQFF. Written as DNA, the CDR3 is TGTGCCAGCAGCCAAAGGGACAGGGGGCTTGGAGATGAGCAGTTCTTC.

CDR3 bases: TGTGCCAGCAGCCGCAGGGCCCCTCTGAACACCGGGGAGCTGTTTTTT. Its translation is CASSRRAPLNTGELFF. The chain recombines TRBV7-9 with TRBJ2-2; a weak D match, TRBD1 (5 bases). The CDR3 covers 16 residues. Germline-derived CDR1 and CDR2 are SEHNR and FQNEAQ (reference sequence). V was trimmed by 5 bases and J by 1 base, leaving 14 bases between them.

The rearrangement joins TRBV7-2 to TRBJ2-5; D might be TRBD1 (5 bases). Germline V gene sequence: CDR1 SGHTA, CDR2 FQGNSA. There are 15 residues in the CDR3. V dropped 1 base and J dropped 2 bases, with 11 bases sitting between them. The CDR3 sequence is CASSLGLQGQETQYF. The CDR3 DNA reads TGTGCCAGCAGCTTAGGGCTCCAGGGTCAAGAGACCCAGTACTTC.

The chain recombines TRBV27 with TRBJ1-1, with TRBD1 identical over 10 bases. CDR1 and CDR2 from the germline V gene are MNHEY and SMNVEV (reference sequence). Trimming removed 5 bases from V and 11 bases from J; junction bases left unmatched: 8. The CDR3 loop spans 13 amino acids. DNA for the CDR3: TGTGCCAGCAGTACGCCGGGACAGGGGCCGGCTTTCTTT. This translates into CASSTPGQGPAFF.

The gene calls are TRBV2 and TRBJ1-2; D remains ambiguous. V shed 3 bases and J shed 4 bases, with 6 bases lying between them. The CDR3 contains 12 residues. CDR1 and CDR2 (germline): SNHLY, FYNNEI. CDR3 loop: CASSDGGYGYTF. CDR3 DNA sequence: TGTGCCAGCAGTGACGGCGGCTATGGCTACACCTTC.

V usage is TRBV6-6 and J usage is TRBJ2-1; 7 bases match TRBD2. From germline, CDR1 is MNHNY and CDR2 SVGAGI (reference sequence). The J segment lost 4 bases and the V segment lost 5 bases, leaving 8 bases of the junction unmatched. This CDR3 contains 15 residues. The CDR3 DNA sequence: TGTGCCAGCAGTGGGAGGGCTAGCGGATACAATGAGCAGTTCTTC. Amino acids: CASSGRASGYNEQFF.

The rearrangement links TRBV5-1 to TRBJ1-6, with 8 bases lining up with TRBD1. This CDR3 is built from 14 residues. Germline CDR1 SGHRS, CDR2 YFSETQ. Germline trimming cut 0 bases from V and 7 bases from J; bases unmatched to any gene: 0. CDR3 region: CASSLDRGNSPLHF. CDR3 in DNA: TGCGCCAGCAGCTTGGACAGGGGGAATTCACCCCTCCACTTT.

The chain carries TRBV3-1 (or the pseudogene TRBV3-2) and TRBJ2-3, with 7 bases identical to TRBD1. The V gene end was trimmed by 4 bases and the J gene end by 5 bases; junction bases not matched to a gene: 6. This CDR3 is built from 14 residues. CDR1 is LGHDT, CDR2 YNNKEL, per germline (reference sequence). CDR3: CASSLDRVRDTQYF. CDR3 in DNA: TGTGCCAGCAGCCTCGACAGGGTCCGAGATACGCAGTATTTT.

The table lists this clone with a count of one. The chain has TRBV3-1 (or the pseudogene TRBV3-2) and TRBJ1-1, with 10 positions matching TRBD1. V shed 2 bases, J shed 4 bases, and the junction held 7 bases outside the gene matches. Germline-derived CDR1 and CDR2 are LGHDT and YNNKEL (reference sequence). This CDR3 contains 16 residues. The CDR3 here is CASSQPSGTGATEAFF. CDR3 in DNA: TGTGCCAGCAGCCAACCTTCCGGGACAGGGGCCACTGAAGCTTTCTTT.

The CDR3 region has the DNA TGTGCCAGCACGGATAGCGGACGGGGCACAGATACGCAGTATTTT. Amino acid sequence: CASTDSGRGTDTQYF. The chain employs TRBV7-8 and TRBJ2-3; perhaps TRBD2 as D (6 bases). In germline, CDR1 is SGHVS, CDR2 FQNEAQ. CDR3 length: 15 residues. V lost 7 bases to trimming and J lost 1 base, with 15 bases between them. Combining the CDR3 with reference TRBV7-8 and TRBJ2-3 gives the whole variable domain GAGVSQSPRYKVAKRGQDVALRCDPISGHVSLFWYQQALGQGPEFLTYFQNEAQLDKSGLPSDRFFAERPEGSVSTLKIQRTQQEDSAVYLCASTDSGRGTDTQYFGPGTRLTVL.

Only a few counts were recorded for this clone. J is TRBJ1-4 and V is TRBV7-2; possibly TRBD1 for D (5 bases). Per the germline V gene, CDR1 is SGHTA and CDR2 is FQGNSA. The V and J ends lost 5 bases and 8 bases respectively, with 12 bases between them. This CDR3 has 13 residues. CDR3 protein: CASSVIGGEKLFF. CDR3 nucleotide sequence: TGTGCCAGCAGCGTCATCGGGGGGGAAAAACTGTTTTTT.

The rearrangement links TRBV6-1 to TRBJ1-2, with D uncertain. V lost 1 base, J lost 5 bases, and 14 bases lay in between. This CDR3 spans 15 amino acids. The germline gives CDR1 MNHNS, CDR2 SASEGT. The chain's CDR3 is CASSEGQVGIYGYTF. The CDR3 coding sequence is TGTGCCAGCAGTGAAGGTCAGGTCGGCATATATGGCTACACCTTC.

The rearrangement links TRBV21-1 to TRBJ2-2; the table's D call TRBD1 went unverified against the DNA. TRBV21-1 is a pseudogene locus. CDR3 size: 16 residues. The CDR3 here is CASSEDRGANTGELFF. For the CDR3, the DNA is TGTGCCAGCAGCGAAGACAGGGGTGCGAACACCGGGGAGCTGTTTTTT.

This clone is a singleton in its sample. The rearrangement links TRBV6-1 to TRBJ1-2; 7 positions match TRBD1. CDR3 length: 15 residues. Germline V CDR1 and CDR2: MNHNS, SASEGT. V lost 1 base, J lost 8 bases, and 10 bases stayed unmatched. This CDR3 is CASSEEVLVRGGYTF. CDR3 bases: TGTGCCAGCAGTGAAGAGGTCTTGGTCAGGGGGGGCTACACCTTC.

This chain links TRBV7-2 with TRBJ1-1; 8 bases match TRBD1. CDR3 length: 15 residues. Germline V gene lookup returns CDR1 SGHTA and CDR2 FQGNSA. Trimming removed 1 base from V and 10 bases from J; junction bases left unmatched: 11. For the CDR3, the DNA is TGTGCCAGCAGCTTAGGGACAGGGACCGGTGTTGGAGCTTTCTTT. Translation: CASSLGTGTGVGAFF. The entire variable domain, with the rest obtained from reference TRBV7-2 and TRBJ1-1, is as follows: GAGVSQSPSNKVTEKGKDVELRCDPISGHTALYWYRQSLGQGLEFLIYFQGNSAPDKSGLPSDRFSAERTGGSVSTLTIQRTQQEDSAVYLCASSLGTGTGVGAFFGQGTRLTVV.

The chain employs TRBV18 and TRBJ1-2, with unresolved D. Trimming stripped 0 bases from V and 4 bases from J, with 9 bases between. The CDR3 sequence is 14 residues long. Per the germline V gene, CDR1 is KGHSH and CDR2 is LQKENI. Here the CDR3 DNA reads TGTGCCAGCTCACCACCGAGGGAGGCCTATGGCTACACCTTC. Translation gives CASSPPREAYGYTF. The complete variable domain, with remaining parts taken from reference TRBV18 and TRBJ1-2, reads NAGVMQNPRHLVRRRGQEARLRCSPMKGHSHVYWYRQLPEEGLKFMVYLQKENIIDESGMPKERFSAEFPKEGPSILRIQQVVRGDSAAYFCASSPPREAYGYTFGSGTRLTVV.

The chain uses TRBV5-4 and TRBJ1-1, with a weak D call TRBD1 (5 bases). The CDR3 runs 15 residues. Per the germline V gene, CDR1 is SGHNT and CDR2 is YYREEE (reference sequence). Trimming took 5 bases from V and 0 from J, leaving 14 bases between them. CDR3 bases: TGTGCCAGCAGTTTTATCGACAGAATGAACACTGAAGCTTTCTTT. Its protein is CASSFIDRMNTEAFF.

This sequence joins TRBV24-1 and TRBJ2-1, with 7 bases matching TRBD1. This CDR3 comprises 15 residues. Germline values: CDR1 KGHDR, CDR2 SFDVKD. Unmatched junction bases numbered 6, after V lost 3 bases and J lost 5 bases. CDR3 nucleotide sequence: TGTGCCACCAGTGATCCGAGACAGGGAGACAATGAGCAGTTCTTC. This gives the protein CATSDPRQGDNEQFF.

The V gene is TRBV5-1, the J gene TRBJ1-1; possibly TRBD1 for D (6 bases). The CDR3 totals 15 residues. Germline V gene data show CDR1 as SGHRS and CDR2 as YFSETQ. V lost 2 bases, J lost 0 bases, and 11 bases lay in between. The CDR3 DNA reads as TGCGCCAGCAGCTTACCCGGACAGCTGAACACTGAAGCTTTCTTT. Its translation: CASSLPGQLNTEAFF. The full variable domain, with the rest looked up from reference TRBV5-1 and TRBJ1-1, is KAGVTQTPRYLIKTRGQQVTLSCSPISGHRSVSWYQQTPGQGLQFLFEYFSETQRNKGNFPGRFSGRQFSNSRSEMNVSTLELGDSALYLCASSLPGQLNTEAFFGQGTRLTVV.

J is TRBJ2-5 and V is TRBV3-1 (or the pseudogene TRBV3-2); D unresolved. Germline V gene sequence: CDR1 LGHDT, CDR2 YNNKEL (reference sequence). The CDR3 extends over 13 amino acids. Trimming removed 1 base from V and 5 bases from J, with 8 bases in between. CDR3 coding DNA: TGTGCCAGCAGCCAAGGACTGGTCGAGACCCAGTACTTC. Its translation is CASSQGLVETQYF.

CDR3 amino acids: CASSPTRGNEQFF. The DNA of the CDR3 is TGTGCCAGCAGCCCCACCAGGGGGAATGAGCAGTTCTTC. The V call is TRBV5-6, the J call TRBJ2-1; the match to TRBD1 covers 7 bases. Germline-derived CDR1 and CDR2 are SGHDT and YYEEEE. J lost 7 bases, V lost 4 bases, and 5 bases had no gene match. The CDR3 covers 13 residues.

This rearrangement joins TRBV6-5 to TRBJ1-6; no clear D. This CDR3 has 15 residues. Trimming took off 6 bases at V and 4 bases at J, with 13 bases between the two ends. The germline V gene has CDR1 MNHEY and CDR2 SVGAGI. The CDR3 region has the DNA TGTGCCAGCAGCCGCAACCCCCAGTATAATTCACCCCTCCACTTT. It codes for CASSRNPQYNSPLHF.

CDR3 coding DNA: TGTGCCAGCAGCCAAGGACCGACATCCAGGGTTGATGGCTACACCTTC. Translating gives CASSQGPTSRVDGYTF. The J gene is TRBJ1-2, the V gene TRBV3-1 (or the pseudogene TRBV3-2), with a possible D match to TRBD1 (5 bases). Germline V CDR1 and CDR2: LGHDT, YNNKEL (reference sequence). The CDR3 covers 16 residues. Trimming took 1 base from V and 6 from J, leaving 18 bases between them.

The rearrangement uses TRBV6-5 and TRBJ1-6; TRBD1 matches 7 bases. The CDR3 sequence is 15 residues long. CDR1 and CDR2 from the germline V gene are MNHEY and SVGAGI. Trimming removed 2 bases from V and 7 bases from J; junction bases left unmatched: 5. The CDR3 loop is CASSYEGQLNSPLHF. Here the CDR3 DNA reads TGTGCCAGCAGTTACGAGGGACAGTTGAATTCACCCCTCCACTTT.

The chain recombines TRBV5-4 with TRBJ1-2; no reliable D call. The germline V and J ends were trimmed by 0 bases and 4 bases, with 7 bases remaining between them. CDR1 is SGHNT and CDR2 is YYREEE in the germline V gene (reference sequence). The CDR3 extends over 13 amino acids. In nucleotides, the CDR3 is TGTGCCAGCAGCTTGGGTGAGGCCTATGGCTACACCTTC. This encodes CASSLGEAYGYTF. Together with reference TRBV5-4 and TRBJ1-2, the CDR3 gives the full variable domain: ETGVTQSPTHLIKTRGQQVTLRCSSQSGHNTVSWYQQALGQGPQFIFQYYREEENGRGNFPPRFSGLQFPNYSSELNVNALELDDSALYLCASSLGEAYGYTFGSGTRLTVV.

This chain's CDR3 is CASSLTTVSSGANVLTF. DNA of the CDR3: TGCGCCAGCAGCTTGACGACAGTTAGTTCGGGGGCCAACGTCCTGACTTTC. This chain uses TRBV5-1 with TRBJ2-6; a possible D gene is TRBD1 (5 bases). Germline V gene sequence: CDR1 SGHRS, CDR2 YFSETQ. Deletions cut 1 base from V and 4 bases from J, with 15 bases between. The CDR3 has 17 amino acids.

This clone appeared a single time. The rearrangement uses TRBV5-6 and TRBJ2-7, with TRBD1 matching over 7 bases. Germline assignment: CDR1 SGHDT and CDR2 YYEEEE. The CDR3 is made up of 16 amino acids. The V segment lost 5 bases and the J segment 0 bases; nucleotides outside the gene matches: 11. The CDR3 DNA reads as TGTGCCAGCAGGGGCCTCTCGGACAGGAGCTCCTACGAGCAGTACTTC. This encodes CASRGLSDRSSYEQYF.